This TCR beta chain was observed in a study of blood T cell repertoires in COVID-19. About the study: Researchers got acute and convalescent COVID-19 samples from the United States, Italy and Spain. From T cells, B-cell-depleted T cells, or PBMCs came the material, which was cDNA or gDNA.

Participants were placed into cohorts based on the clinical history they reported. Germline V gene sequence: CDR1 ENHRY, CDR2 SYGVKD. The V end was cut by 10 bases, the J end by 7 bases, with 22 bases between. The CDR3 has 14 residues. A few counts support this clone. Assay used: immunoSEQ multiplex PCR; TCRdb lists only in-frame clones, some missing. The table lists 200,000 or so clones, approximately 92% of them singletons, with 2% to 2.5% in the top ten. The TCR comes from a woman in her thirties or forties with acute COVID-19. The sequencing input was PBMCs or T cells enriched from blood (not recorded which). The V call is TRBV10-3, the J call TRBJ1-2, with TRBD1 as a possible D gene (6 bases). The CDR3 reads CANKDRSAGAGYTF. The DNA for the CDR3 is TGTGCCAACAAAGACCGATCCGCAGGGGCTGGCTACACCTTC.